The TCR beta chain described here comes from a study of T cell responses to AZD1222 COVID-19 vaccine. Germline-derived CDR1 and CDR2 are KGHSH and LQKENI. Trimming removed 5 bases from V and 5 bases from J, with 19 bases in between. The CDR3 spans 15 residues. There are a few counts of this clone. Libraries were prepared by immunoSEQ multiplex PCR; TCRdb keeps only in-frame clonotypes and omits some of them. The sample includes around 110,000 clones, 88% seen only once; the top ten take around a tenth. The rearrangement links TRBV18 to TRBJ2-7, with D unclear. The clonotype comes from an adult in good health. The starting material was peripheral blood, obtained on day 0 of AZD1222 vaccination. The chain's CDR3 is CASSSGPPSGNEQYF. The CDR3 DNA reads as TGTGCCAGCTCATCTGGACCCCCCTCGGGCAACGAGCAGTACTTC.